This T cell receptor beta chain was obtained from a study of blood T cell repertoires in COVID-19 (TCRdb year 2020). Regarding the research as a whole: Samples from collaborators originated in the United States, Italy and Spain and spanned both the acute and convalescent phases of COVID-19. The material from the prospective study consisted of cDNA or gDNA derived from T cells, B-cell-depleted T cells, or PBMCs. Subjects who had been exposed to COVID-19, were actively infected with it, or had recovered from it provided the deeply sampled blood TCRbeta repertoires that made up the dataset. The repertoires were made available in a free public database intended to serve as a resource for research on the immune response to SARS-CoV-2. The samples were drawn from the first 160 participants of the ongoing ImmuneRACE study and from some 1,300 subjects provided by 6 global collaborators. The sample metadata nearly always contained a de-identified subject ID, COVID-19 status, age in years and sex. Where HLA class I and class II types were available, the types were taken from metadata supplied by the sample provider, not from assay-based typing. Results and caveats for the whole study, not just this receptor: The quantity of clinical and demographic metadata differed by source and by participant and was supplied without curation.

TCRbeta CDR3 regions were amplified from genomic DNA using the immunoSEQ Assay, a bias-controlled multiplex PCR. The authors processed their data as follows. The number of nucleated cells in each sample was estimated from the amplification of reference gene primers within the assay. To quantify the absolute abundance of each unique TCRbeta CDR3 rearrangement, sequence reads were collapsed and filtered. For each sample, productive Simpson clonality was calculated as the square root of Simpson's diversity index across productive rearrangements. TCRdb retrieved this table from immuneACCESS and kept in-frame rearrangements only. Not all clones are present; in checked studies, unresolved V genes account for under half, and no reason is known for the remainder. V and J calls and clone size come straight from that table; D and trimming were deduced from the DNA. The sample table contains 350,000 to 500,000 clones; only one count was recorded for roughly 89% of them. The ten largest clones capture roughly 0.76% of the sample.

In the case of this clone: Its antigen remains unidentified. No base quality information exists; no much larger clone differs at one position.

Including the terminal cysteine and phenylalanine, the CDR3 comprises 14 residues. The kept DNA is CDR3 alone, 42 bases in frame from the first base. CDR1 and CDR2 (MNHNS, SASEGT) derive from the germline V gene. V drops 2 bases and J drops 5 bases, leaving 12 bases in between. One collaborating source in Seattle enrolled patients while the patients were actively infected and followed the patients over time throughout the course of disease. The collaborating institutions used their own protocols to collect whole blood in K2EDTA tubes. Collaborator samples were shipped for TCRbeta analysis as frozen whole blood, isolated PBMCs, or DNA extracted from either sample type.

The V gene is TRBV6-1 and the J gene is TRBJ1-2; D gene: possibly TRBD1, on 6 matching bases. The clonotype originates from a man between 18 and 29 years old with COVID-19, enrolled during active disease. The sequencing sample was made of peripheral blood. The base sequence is TGTGCCAGCAGTGAACGGGGCAGGGGATATGGCTACACCTTC. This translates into CASSERGRGYGYTF.